This T cell receptor (beta chain) was profiled in a study of shared clonotypes between healthy human individuals. Repertoires were generated with immunoSEQ multiplex PCR, while TCRdb's copy carries only in-frame clones and drops some. Of 980,000 or so clones in the sample, over 75% were seen once. The sample holds a few counts of this clone. Its specificity is not known. The same CDR3 is also encoded by other DNA sequences in this sample. Regarding the study as a whole: Only blood was sampled, and tissue TCR repertoires likely differ from blood ones.

V lost 1 base and J 4 bases, leaving 8 bases between the germline ends. Germline V lookup: CDR1 GTSNPN, CDR2 SVGIG (reference sequence). The CDR3 is 13 residues long. Sequenced: memory CD4+ T cells sorted from blood. The subset: CD45RA-negative fraction. This TCR derives from a man younger than 35 in good health. J is TRBJ1-5 and V is TRBV30, with a weak D call TRBD1 (6 bases). In DNA form, the CDR3 reads TGTGCCTGGAGTGGGCAGGGGAATCAGCCCCAGCATTTT. This sequence encodes CAWSGQGNQPQHF.